These T cell receptor beta chains were read from a single sample in a study of blood T cell repertoires in COVID-19. Only in-frame clones appear in the TCRdb table, and some are missing; sequencing was by immunoSEQ multiplex PCR. The sample lists nearly 70,000 clones; 87% were seen once. Material for sequencing was peripheral blood. These receptors came from a woman between 45 and 60 years old with COVID-19, enrolled during active disease. Both conserved end residues are part of each CDR3. D genes are given only for firm matches. Expanded clones get a size class; other rows say once, few or many, or leave the size out.

D	V	length	size	J	CDR3	DNA
TRBD2	TRBV7-2	15	.	TRBJ2-1	CASSLASGTYNEQFF	TGTGCCAGCAGCTTAGCTAGCGGGACGTACAATGAGCAGTTCTTC
.	TRBV30	13	.	TRBJ2-3	CAWSKRSTDTQYF	TGTGCCTGGAGTAAGCGAAGCACAGATACGCAGTATTTT
TRBD2	TRBV27	15	.	TRBJ2-7	CASSFGTSGSNEQYF	TGTGCCAGCAGTTTCGGGACTAGCGGGAGTAACGAGCAGTACTTC
TRBD2	TRBV29-1	13	.	TRBJ2-3	CSVVGREADTQYF	TGCAGCGTTGTGGGGCGGGAGGCAGATACGCAGTATTTT
TRBD1	TRBV5-1	15	.	TRBJ1-2	CASTATGGGYYGYTF	TGCGCCAGCACCGCGACAGGGGGAGGATACTATGGCTACACCTTC
.	TRBV30	13	.	TRBJ1-1	CAWSGATWTEAFF	TGTGCCTGGAGTGGGGCCACCTGGACTGAAGCTTTCTTT
TRBD1	TRBV6-5	16	.	TRBJ1-4	CASSYSTGVGDEKLFF	TGTGCCAGCAGTTACTCGACAGGGGTGGGGGATGAAAAACTGTTTTTT
TRBD1	TRBV6-6	15	.	TRBJ2-7	CASSYSGQAAVGQYF	TGTGCCAGCAGTTACTCCGGACAGGCTGCCGTAGGGCAGTACTTC
.	TRBV7-2	14	.	TRBJ2-3	CASSALQFTDTQYF	TGTGCCAGCAGCGCCTTACAGTTCACAGATACGCAGTATTTT
TRBD2	TRBV6-5	15	.	TRBJ2-7	CASSYKASGFYEQYF	TGTGCCAGCAGTTACAAGGCTAGCGGATTCTACGAGCAGTACTTC
.	TRBV7-9	14	.	TRBJ2-2	CASSTTGSTGELFF	TGTGCCAGCAGCACCACCGGGAGCACCGGGGAGCTGTTTTTT
TRBD2	TRBV18	16	once	TRBJ2-1	CASSPGAGGLGGEQFF	TGTGCCAGCTCACCAGGTGCGGGAGGACTAGGTGGTGAGCAGTTCTTC
.	TRBV3-1/TRBV3-2	17	.	TRBJ2-6	CASSQAVPGSGANVLTF	TGTGCCAGCAGCCAAGCGGTTCCAGGCTCTGGGGCCAACGTCCTGACTTTC
TRBD2	TRBV27	13	.	TRBJ2-7	CASSSGTRREQYF	TGTGCCAGCAGTTCCGGGACTAGACGCGAGCAGTACTTC
TRBD2	TRBV27	16	.	TRBJ2-3	CASSLWTSGRGNTQYF	TGTGCCAGCAGTTTATGGACTAGCGGGCGTGGGAATACGCAGTATTTT
.	TRBV28	15	.	TRBJ2-1	CASTLTGSFNHEQFF	TGTGCCAGCACCCTTACCGGGAGCTTTAACCATGAGCAGTTCTTC
.	TRBV9	16	few	TRBJ2-2	CASSPRPVRATGELFF	TGTGCCAGCAGCCCCCGTCCAGTGAGGGCCACCGGGGAGCTGTTTTTT
TRBD1	TRBV9	13	.	TRBJ1-2	CASSSGQGRGYTF	TGTGCCAGCAGCTCCGGACAGGGCCGGGGCTACACCTTC
.	TRBV6-5	13	.	TRBJ1-2	CASSYSEGTGYTF	TGTGCCAGCAGTTACTCGGAGGGGACCGGCTACACCTTC
TRBD1	TRBV28	13	.	TRBJ1-2	CASRGTEFYGYTF	TGTGCCAGCAGGGGGACAGAGTTCTATGGCTACACCTTC
TRBD1	TRBV20-1	11	once	TRBJ2-5	CRTGKGETQYF	TGCAGGACAGGGAAGGGAGAGACCCAGTACTTC
.	TRBV4-1	17	once	TRBJ2-5	CASKPLFGRDGQETQYF	TGCGCCAGCAAACCCCTCTTTGGGCGGGATGGGCAAGAGACCCAGTACTTC
.	TRBV30	14	.	TRBJ2-7	CAWRKFRGGYEQYF	TGTGCCTGGAGGAAGTTTAGAGGTGGCTACGAGCAGTACTTC
TRBD2	TRBV11-2	15	.	TRBJ2-3	CASSLGLAGGDTQYF	TGTGCCAGCAGCTTGGGGCTAGCGGGAGGAGATACGCAGTATTTT
.	TRBV4-1	14	.	TRBJ1-4	CASSPQGSNEKLFF	TGCGCCAGCAGCCCCCAGGGTAGTAATGAAAAACTGTTTTTT
TRBD2	TRBV2	16	.	TRBJ2-1	CASSHYSGRARNEQFF	TGTGCCAGCAGTCACTATAGCGGGAGGGCCAGGAATGAGCAGTTCTTC
TRBD2	TRBV4-2	17	.	TRBJ2-1	CASSHREGHFSYNEQFF	TGTGCCAGCAGCCACCGGGAGGGCCATTTCTCCTACAATGAGCAGTTCTTC
TRBD2	TRBV5-1	14	.	TRBJ2-6	CASKLAGGANVLTF	TGCGCCAGTAAGCTAGCGGGTGGGGCCAACGTCCTGACTTTC